The 20 T cell receptor beta chains below all came from one sample that was sequenced in a study of PD-L1 blockade in urothelial cancer. Specified time point: pretreatment peripheral blood. Some clones are missing from TCRdb's copy, which holds only in-frame ones; the method was immunoSEQ multiplex PCR. The table includes tens of thousands of clones, approximately 86% detected once. Sequencing used PBMCs, obtained around atezolizumab (anti-PD-L1) treatment. The receptors here all came from a man aged 55 to 69 with urothelial cancer.

The chain joins TRBV6-1 to TRBJ1-2; 8 bases line up with TRBD1. V was pared by 5 bases and J by 0 bases, with 5 bases of the junction left unmatched. The CDR3 length is 15 residues. Germline CDR1 reads MNHNS; CDR2 reads SASEGT. The CDR3 DNA sequence: TGTGCCAGCAGTTCTCAGGGGGCAGCTAACTATGGCTACACCTTC. It specifies CASSSQGAANYGYTF.

This sequence joins TRBV15 and TRBJ1-5, with no clear D. From germline, CDR1 is LNHNV and CDR2 YYDKDF (reference sequence). The V and J ends lost 0 bases and 1 base respectively, with 7 bases between them. This CDR3 region has 15 residues. The CDR3 region is CATSRDMRSNQPQHF. The CDR3 nucleotides read TGTGCCACCAGCAGAGATATGAGGAGCAATCAGCCCCAGCATTTT.

This chain links TRBV2 with TRBJ1-5, with D perhaps matching TRBD1 (6 bases). Trimming took off 6 bases at V and 1 base at J, with 13 bases between the two ends. The CDR3 runs 15 residues. CDR1 SNHLY and CDR2 FYNNEI come from the germline V gene. This CDR3 reads CASSNPGASNQPQHF. The CDR3 DNA reads TGTGCCAGCAGCAACCCAGGGGCCAGCAATCAGCCCCAGCATTTT.

The DNA for the CDR3 is TGTGCCAGCAGTGTCGGGGAGGGCTATGGCTACACCTTC. Protein: CASSVGEGYGYTF. The chain employs TRBV25-1 and TRBJ1-2; D remains unclear. The ends were cut back, 4 bases at V and 4 bases at J, with 10 bases in the middle. CDR1 is MGHDK, CDR2 SYGVNS, per germline. The CDR3 loop spans 13 amino acids.

This chain links TRBV19 with TRBJ1-3; possible D gene TRBD1, 5 bases. The CDR3 consists of 13 residues. The germline V gene encodes CDR1 LNHDA and CDR2 SQIVND (reference sequence). V was clipped by 8 bases and J by 0 bases, with 8 bases between them. CDR3 DNA sequence: TGTGCCAGTTACAGGAGCTCTGGAAACACCATATATTTT. Protein product: CASYRSSGNTIYF.

The chain combines TRBV6-4 with TRBJ2-3, with TRBD2 identical over 9 bases. Trimming at V came to 4 bases and at J to 4 bases, leaving 6 bases not matched to a gene. The CDR3 totals 15 residues. Per germline, CDR1 MRHNA and CDR2 SNTAGT. This CDR3 is CASSGGGGASDTQYF. The CDR3 bases are TGTGCCAGCAGTGGAGGCGGGGGGGCGTCAGATACGCAGTATTTT.

This clone was picked up a small number of times. The V call is TRBV7-2, the J call TRBJ2-2; 9 nucleotides line up with TRBD2. Germline trimming cut 5 bases from V and 7 bases from J; bases unmatched to any gene: 11. Looked up from germline, CDR1 is SGHTA and CDR2 is FQGNSA. The CDR3 covers 16 residues. CDR3 DNA: TGTGCCAGCAGCGCTGGACTAGCGAGTAGAGGCGGGGAGCTGTTTTTT. Its translation is CASSAGLASRGGELFF.

This chain links TRBV7-2 with TRBJ2-1; 7 bases align to TRBD1. The germline V gene has CDR1 SGHTA and CDR2 FQGNSA. This CDR3 is built from 16 residues. Germline trimming cut 5 bases from V and 7 bases from J; bases unmatched to any gene: 14. The CDR3, as DNA: TGTGCCAGCAGCCCAAGAATGGGGGACAGAGAAAATGAGCAGTTCTTC. It is translated as CASSPRMGDRENEQFF. Full variable domain (rest looked up from reference TRBV7-2 and TRBJ2-1): GAGVSQSPSNKVTEKGKDVELRCDPISGHTALYWYRQSLGQGLEFLIYFQGNSAPDKSGLPSDRFSAERTGGSVSTLTIQRTQQEDSAVYLCASSPRMGDRENEQFFGPGTRLTVL.

This clone has a handful of counts. The identical CDR3 is also encoded by other nucleotide sequences in the sample. The chain combines TRBV5-1 with TRBJ1-1; no reliable D call. Trimming took 3 bases from V and 1 from J, leaving 10 bases between them. This CDR3 spans 14 amino acids. Germline V CDR1 and CDR2: SGHRS, YFSETQ. For the CDR3, the DNA is TGCGCCAGCAGCTCCCAACACAGGAACACTGAAGCTTTCTTT. Translated, it gives CASSSQHRNTEAFF.

V and J are TRBV5-1 and TRBJ2-7, with D possibly TRBD1 on 5 matching bases. The V gene lost 3 bases and the J gene lost 5 bases, with 12 bases spanning the gap. CDR1 is SGHRS and CDR2 is YFSETQ in the germline V gene. The CDR3 runs to 13 residues. CDR3 nucleotide sequence: TGCGCCAGCAGCTCCTACGACAGAGACGAGCAGTACTTC. Amino acids: CASSSYDRDEQYF. The full variable domain, its missing parts supplied by reference TRBV5-1 and TRBJ2-7, is KAGVTQTPRYLIKTRGQQVTLSCSPISGHRSVSWYQQTPGQGLQFLFEYFSETQRNKGNFPGRFSGRQFSNSRSEMNVSTLELGDSALYLCASSSYDRDEQYFGPGTRLTVT.

The chain has TRBV27 and TRBJ2-7; D is perhaps TRBD2 (7 bases). Germline CDR1 reads MNHEY; CDR2 reads SMNVEV (reference sequence). The CDR3 extends over 15 amino acids. V was cut by 2 bases and J by 2 bases, with 13 bases left in between. CDR3 sequence: CASSLRPGGPYEQYF. DNA for the CDR3: TGTGCCAGCAGTTTACGGCCCGGGGGGCCCTACGAGCAGTACTTC.

This chain connects TRBV7-2 to TRBJ2-7, with 8 bases fitting TRBD2. V lost 0 bases, J lost 3 bases, and 1 base stayed unmatched. Germline CDR1 reads SGHTA; CDR2 reads FQGNSA. The CDR3 has 14 residues. CDR3 DNA sequence: TGTGCCAGCAGCTTAGCTAGCGGGGACTACGAGCAGTACTTC. Protein sequence: CASSLASGDYEQYF. Based on the CDR3 plus reference TRBV7-2 and TRBJ2-7, the full variable domain is GAGVSQSPSNKVTEKGKDVELRCDPISGHTALYWYRQSLGQGLEFLIYFQGNSAPDKSGLPSDRFSAERTGGSVSTLTIQRTQQEDSAVYLCASSLASGDYEQYFGPGTRLTVT.

V and J are TRBV5-1 and TRBJ2-1; 7 bases are a match to TRBD2. J was trimmed by 1 base and V by 5 bases; bases with no gene match: 9. This CDR3 spans 16 amino acids. Germline V gene sequence: CDR1 SGHRS, CDR2 YFSETQ. The CDR3 coding sequence is TGCGCCAGCAGTTCCACGGGGGGAACGTCCTACAATGAGCAGTTCTTC. Amino acid sequence: CASSSTGGTSYNEQFF. Looking up the rest from reference TRBV5-1 and TRBJ2-1 gives the full variable domain: KAGVTQTPRYLIKTRGQQVTLSCSPISGHRSVSWYQQTPGQGLQFLFEYFSETQRNKGNFPGRFSGRQFSNSRSEMNVSTLELGDSALYLCASSSTGGTSYNEQFFGPGTRLTVL.

This clone has a single count. This chain connects TRBV2 to TRBJ1-2; 8 nucleotides line up with TRBD1. CDR3 length: 14 residues. Germline V lookup: CDR1 SNHLY, CDR2 FYNNEI. The junction had 8 bases not matched to a gene; V was cut back by 7 bases and J by 4 bases. The CDR3 DNA is TGTGCCAGCAAACGGACAGGGAGTGCCTATGGCTACACCTTC. Translating gives CASKRTGSAYGYTF.

The genes are TRBV30 and TRBJ1-4; D gene uncertain. The germline V gene has CDR1 GTSNPN and CDR2 SVGIG (reference sequence). The CDR3 is made up of 15 amino acids. The V and J ends lost 1 base and 8 bases respectively, with 17 bases between them. The CDR3 DNA reads as TGTGCCTGGAGTGGAGGGCGCCTTGTCCGGGAAAAACTGTTTTTT. Encoded protein: CAWSGGRLVREKLFF.

This chain links TRBV15 with TRBJ2-7, with TRBD2 identical over 9 bases. The V and J ends lost 3 bases and 2 bases, in that order; junction bases with no gene match: 8. Germline assignment: CDR1 LNHNV and CDR2 YYDKDF (reference sequence). This CDR3 is 16 amino acids long. CDR3 coding DNA: TGTGCCACCAGCAGGGAACTAGCGGGCGAGGCCTACGAGCAGTACTTC. This encodes CATSRELAGEAYEQYF.

The chain joins TRBV5-4 to TRBJ1-5; D perhaps matches TRBD1 (6 bases). Trimming shortened V by 3 bases and J by 6 bases, and 16 bases separated the two germline ends. The CDR3 length is 15 residues. Germline CDR1 SGHNT, CDR2 YYREEE (reference sequence). The CDR3 DNA follows: TGTGCCAGCAGCTCATCCCCAGGGGAAGCTCAGCCCCAGCATTTT. Protein sequence: CASSSSPGEAQPQHF.

This clone was recorded only once. This chain connects TRBV4-1 to TRBJ1-1, with a weak D call TRBD1 (5 bases). V was trimmed by 0 bases and J by 0 bases, leaving 11 bases between them. This CDR3 is 16 amino acids long. Germline values: CDR1 MGHRA, CDR2 YSYEKL. DNA for the CDR3: TGCGCCAGCAGCCAAGAGGGAAACAGGATGAACACTGAAGCTTTCTTT. Translation: CASSQEGNRMNTEAFF.

The rearrangement links TRBV28 to TRBJ2-5; tentatively, D is TRBD2 (6 bases). The CDR3 sequence is 15 residues long. From germline, CDR1 is MDHEN and CDR2 SYDVKM. Trimming removed 7 bases from V and 5 bases from J, with 20 bases in between. The DNA for the CDR3 is TGTGCCAGCAAGTTGGGGGGTGGGTTTAGGGAGACCCAGTACTTC. Translating gives CASKLGGGFRETQYF.

As to this clone: This sample includes further DNA sequences coding for the same CDR3. The rearrangement links TRBV5-1 to TRBJ2-5; 9 bases align to TRBD2. Losses at the gene ends were 1 base for V and 4 bases for J; bases not matched to a gene: 8. There are 16 residues in the CDR3. Per germline, CDR1 SGHRS and CDR2 YFSETQ. The CDR3 DNA reads TGCGCCAGCAGCTTGTTTAGCGGGGGTTCGGGAGAGACCCAGTACTTC. It specifies CASSLFSGGSGETQYF.